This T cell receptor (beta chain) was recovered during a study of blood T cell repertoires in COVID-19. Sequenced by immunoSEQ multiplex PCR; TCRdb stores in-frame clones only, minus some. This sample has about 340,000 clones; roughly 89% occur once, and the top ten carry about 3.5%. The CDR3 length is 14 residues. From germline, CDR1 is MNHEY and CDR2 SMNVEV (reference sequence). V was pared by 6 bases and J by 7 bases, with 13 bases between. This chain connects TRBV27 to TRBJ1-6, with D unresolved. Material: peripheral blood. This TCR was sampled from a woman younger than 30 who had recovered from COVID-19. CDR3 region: CASRILAPNSPLHF. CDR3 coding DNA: TGTGCCAGCAGAATACTAGCCCCAAATTCACCCCTCCACTTT.